Listed here are 3 T cell receptor beta chains from one sample, sequenced in a study of cytomegalovirus exposure and HLA in healthy donors. Primers for the PCR totalled 60 Vbeta and 13 Jbeta. Profiling relied on immunoSEQ multiplex PCR, and the TCRdb table lists in-frame clones only, not all of them. Here the sample spans 150,000 or so clones, around 80% being singletons. The sequenced material came from PBMCs. The source is a female donor in good health and CMV-seronegative.

The V and J genes are TRBV9 and TRBJ1-2, with D possibly being TRBD1 (5 bases). Germline V gene data show CDR1 as SGDLS and CDR2 as YYNGEE. Trimming removed 3 bases from V and 0 bases from J, with 9 bases in between. The CDR3 length is 14 residues. The CDR3, as DNA: TGTGCCAGCAGCGGGGGCGCCTCTAACTATGGCTACACCTTC. This encodes CASSGGASNYGYTF.

This chain connects TRBV19 to TRBJ1-1; D perhaps matches TRBD1 (6 bases). The V end lost 4 bases, the J end lost 1 base, and 13 bases lay between the germline ends. The CDR3 spans 15 residues. Germline V gene lookup returns CDR1 LNHDA and CDR2 SQIVND (reference sequence). The chain's CDR3 is CASSTRQVSNTEAFF. The DNA for the CDR3 is TGTGCCAGTAGTACCCGACAGGTCTCGAACACTGAAGCTTTCTTT. Filled out from reference TRBV19 and TRBJ1-1, the complete variable domain reads DGGITQSPKYLFRKEGQNVTLSCEQNLNHDAMYWYRQDPGQGLRLIYYSQIVNDFQKGDIAEGYSVSREKKESFPLTVTSAQKNPTAFYLCASSTRQVSNTEAFFGQGTRLTVV.

The genes are TRBV7-9 and TRBJ1-4; D is unclear. The germline V and J ends were trimmed by 1 base and 8 bases, with 14 bases remaining between them. The CDR3 covers 15 residues. CDR1 is SEHNR and CDR2 is FQNEAQ in the germline V gene (reference sequence). This chain's CDR3 is CASSLVVDLREKLFF. DNA of the CDR3: TGTGCCAGCAGCTTAGTCGTCGACCTCAGGGAAAAACTGTTTTTT.